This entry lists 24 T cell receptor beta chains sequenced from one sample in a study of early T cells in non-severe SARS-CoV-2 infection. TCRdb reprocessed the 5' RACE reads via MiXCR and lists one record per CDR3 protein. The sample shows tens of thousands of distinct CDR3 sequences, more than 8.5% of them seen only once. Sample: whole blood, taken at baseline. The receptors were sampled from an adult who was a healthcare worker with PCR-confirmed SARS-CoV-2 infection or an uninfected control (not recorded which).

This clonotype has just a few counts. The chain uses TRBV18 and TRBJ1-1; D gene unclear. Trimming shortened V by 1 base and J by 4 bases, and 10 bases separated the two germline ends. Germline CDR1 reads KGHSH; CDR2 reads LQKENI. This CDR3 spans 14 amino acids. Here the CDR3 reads CASSPQEWGTEAFF. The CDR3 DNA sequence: TGTGCCAGCTCACCACAGGAGTGGGGCACTGAAGCTTTCTTT.

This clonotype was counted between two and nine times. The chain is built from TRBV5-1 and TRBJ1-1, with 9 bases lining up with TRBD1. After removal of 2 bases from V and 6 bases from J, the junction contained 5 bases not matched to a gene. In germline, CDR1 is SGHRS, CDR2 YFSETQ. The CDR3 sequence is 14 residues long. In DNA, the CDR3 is TGCGCCAGCAGCTTACAGGGGGCGAGCGCTGAAGCTTTCTTT. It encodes CASSLQGASAEAFF.

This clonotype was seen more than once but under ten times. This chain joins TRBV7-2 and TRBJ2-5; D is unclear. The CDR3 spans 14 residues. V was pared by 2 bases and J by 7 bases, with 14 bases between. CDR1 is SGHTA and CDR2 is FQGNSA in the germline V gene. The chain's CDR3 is CASSLPVGTGTQYF. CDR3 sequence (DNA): TGTGCCAGCAGCTTACCTGTAGGAACTGGGACCCAGTACTTC.

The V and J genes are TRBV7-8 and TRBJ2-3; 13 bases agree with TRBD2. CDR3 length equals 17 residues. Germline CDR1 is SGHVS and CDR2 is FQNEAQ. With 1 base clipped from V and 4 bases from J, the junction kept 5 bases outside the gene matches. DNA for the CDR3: TGTGCCAGCAGCTTAGACTCCGGGACTAGCGGGGCAGATACGCAGTATTTT. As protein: CASSLDSGTSGADTQYF. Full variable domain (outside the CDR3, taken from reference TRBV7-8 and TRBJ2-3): GAGVSQSPRYKVAKRGQDVALRCDPISGHVSLFWYQQALGQGPEFLTYFQNEAQLDKSGLPSDRFFAERPEGSVSTLKIQRTQQEDSAVYLCASSLDSGTSGADTQYFGPGTRLTVL.

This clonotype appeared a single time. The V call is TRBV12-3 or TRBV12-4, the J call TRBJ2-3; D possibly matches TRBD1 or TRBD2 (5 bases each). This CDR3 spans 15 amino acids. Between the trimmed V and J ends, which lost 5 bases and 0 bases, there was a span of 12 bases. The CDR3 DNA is TGTGCCAGCAGTGGGACGACGCAAAGCACAGATACGCAGTATTTT. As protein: CASSGTTQSTDTQYF.

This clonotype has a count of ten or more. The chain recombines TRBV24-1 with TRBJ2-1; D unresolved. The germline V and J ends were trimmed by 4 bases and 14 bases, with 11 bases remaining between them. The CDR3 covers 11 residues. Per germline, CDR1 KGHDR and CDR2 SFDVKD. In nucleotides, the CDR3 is TGTGCCACCAGTGACCTGGGTATTGAGTTCTTC. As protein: CATSDLGIEFF.

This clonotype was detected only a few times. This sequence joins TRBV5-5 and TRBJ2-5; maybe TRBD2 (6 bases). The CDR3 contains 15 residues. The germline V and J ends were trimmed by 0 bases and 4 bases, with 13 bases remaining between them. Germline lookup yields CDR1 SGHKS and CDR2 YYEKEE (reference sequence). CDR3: CASSLGQLGGETQYF. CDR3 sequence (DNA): TGTGCCAGCAGCTTGGGACAGCTCGGGGGAGAGACCCAGTACTTC.

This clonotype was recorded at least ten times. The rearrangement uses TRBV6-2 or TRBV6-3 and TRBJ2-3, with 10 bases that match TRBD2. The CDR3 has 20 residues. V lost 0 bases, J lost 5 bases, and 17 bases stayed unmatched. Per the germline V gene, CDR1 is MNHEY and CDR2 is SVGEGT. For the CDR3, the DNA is TGTGCCAGCAGTTACTCTTCTAGCGGGAGATTCGGTCTACTCCTAGATACGCAGTATTTT. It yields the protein CASSYSSSGRFGLLLDTQYF.

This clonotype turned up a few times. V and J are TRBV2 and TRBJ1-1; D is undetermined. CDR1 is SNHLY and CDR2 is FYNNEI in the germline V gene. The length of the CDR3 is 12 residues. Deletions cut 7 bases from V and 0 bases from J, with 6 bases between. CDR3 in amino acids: CASTLMNTEAFF. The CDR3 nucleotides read TGTGCCAGCACACTGATGAACACTGAAGCTTTCTTT.

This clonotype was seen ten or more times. This chain's CDR3 is CSVEKGFHEQYF. Here the CDR3 DNA reads TGCAGCGTTGAGAAGGGTTTCCACGAGCAGTACTTC. V usage is TRBV29-1 and J usage is TRBJ2-7, with no clear D. Trimming removed 3 bases at V and 5 bases at J, with 11 bases between. This CDR3 spans 12 amino acids. CDR1 is SQVTM and CDR2 is ANQGSEA in the germline V gene.

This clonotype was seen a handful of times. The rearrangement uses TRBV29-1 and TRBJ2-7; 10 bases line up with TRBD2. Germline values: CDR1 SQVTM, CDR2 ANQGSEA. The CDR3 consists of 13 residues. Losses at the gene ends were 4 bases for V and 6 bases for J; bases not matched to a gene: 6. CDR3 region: CSVVASGRGEQYF. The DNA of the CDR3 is TGCAGCGTTGTCGCTAGCGGGAGAGGCGAGCAGTACTTC.

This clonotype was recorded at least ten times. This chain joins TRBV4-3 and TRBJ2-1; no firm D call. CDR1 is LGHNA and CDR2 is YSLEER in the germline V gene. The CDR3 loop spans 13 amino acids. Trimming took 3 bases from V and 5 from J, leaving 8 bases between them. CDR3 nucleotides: TGCGCCAGCAGCCAGTCCTTTCACAATGAGCAGTTCTTC. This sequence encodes CASSQSFHNEQFF.

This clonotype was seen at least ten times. In nucleotides, the CDR3 is TGTGCCAGCAGCTTGGGACAGTGGAATAATTCACCCCTCCACTTT. This sequence encodes CASSLGQWNNSPLHF. This chain joins TRBV7-6 and TRBJ1-6, with 7 bases that match TRBD1. Trimming took 3 bases from V and 5 from J; bases not matched to a gene: 4. CDR1 is SGHVS, CDR2 FNYEAQ, per germline. The CDR3 loop spans 15 amino acids.

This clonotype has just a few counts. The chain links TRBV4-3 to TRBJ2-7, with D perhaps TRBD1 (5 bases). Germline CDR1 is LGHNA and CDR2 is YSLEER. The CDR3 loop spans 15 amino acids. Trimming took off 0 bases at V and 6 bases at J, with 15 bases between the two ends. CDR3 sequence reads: CASSQDPAGRFEQYF. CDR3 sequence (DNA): TGCGCCAGCAGCCAAGATCCGGCAGGGCGTTTCGAGCAGTACTTC.

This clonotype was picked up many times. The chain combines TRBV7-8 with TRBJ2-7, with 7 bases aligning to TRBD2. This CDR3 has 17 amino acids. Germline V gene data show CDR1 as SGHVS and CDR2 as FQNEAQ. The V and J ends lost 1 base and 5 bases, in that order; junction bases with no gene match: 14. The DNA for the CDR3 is TGTGCCAGCAGCTTAGTAGCCCTAGCGGAGGTCGTCCACGAGCAGTACTTC. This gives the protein CASSLVALAEVVHEQYF.

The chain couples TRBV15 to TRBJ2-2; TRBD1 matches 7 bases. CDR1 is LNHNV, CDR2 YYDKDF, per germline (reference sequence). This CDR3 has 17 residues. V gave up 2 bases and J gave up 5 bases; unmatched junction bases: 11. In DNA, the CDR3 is TGTGCCACCAGCAGACCAAGGACAGGAGATGGAACCGGGGAGCTGTTTTTT. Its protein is CATSRPRTGDGTGELFF.

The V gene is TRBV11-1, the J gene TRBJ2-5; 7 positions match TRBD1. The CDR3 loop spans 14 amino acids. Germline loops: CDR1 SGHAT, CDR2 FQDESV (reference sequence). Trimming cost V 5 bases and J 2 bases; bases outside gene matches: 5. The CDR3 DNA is TGTGCCAGCAGCCTTGGGACAGTTCAAGAGACCCAGTACTTC. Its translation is CASSLGTVQETQYF.

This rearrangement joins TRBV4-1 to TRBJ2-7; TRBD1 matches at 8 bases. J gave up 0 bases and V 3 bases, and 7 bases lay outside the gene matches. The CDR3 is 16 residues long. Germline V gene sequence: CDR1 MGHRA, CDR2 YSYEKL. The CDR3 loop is CASSQGPTGGSYEQYF. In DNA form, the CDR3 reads TGCGCCAGCAGCCAGGGGCCCACAGGGGGCTCCTACGAGCAGTACTTC.

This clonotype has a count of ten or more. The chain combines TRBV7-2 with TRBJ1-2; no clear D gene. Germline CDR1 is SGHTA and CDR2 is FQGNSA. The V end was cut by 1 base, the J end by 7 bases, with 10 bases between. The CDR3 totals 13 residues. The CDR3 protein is CASSLVGPRGYTF. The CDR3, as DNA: TGTGCCAGCAGCTTAGTAGGGCCGCGTGGCTACACCTTC.

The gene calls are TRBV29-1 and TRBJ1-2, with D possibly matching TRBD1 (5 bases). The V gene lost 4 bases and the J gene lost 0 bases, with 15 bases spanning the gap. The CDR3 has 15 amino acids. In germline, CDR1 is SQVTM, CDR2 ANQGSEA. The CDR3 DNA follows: TGCAGCGTTGGTGGAGAGGGGTCAGCTAACTATGGCTACACCTTC. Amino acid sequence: CSVGGEGSANYGYTF.

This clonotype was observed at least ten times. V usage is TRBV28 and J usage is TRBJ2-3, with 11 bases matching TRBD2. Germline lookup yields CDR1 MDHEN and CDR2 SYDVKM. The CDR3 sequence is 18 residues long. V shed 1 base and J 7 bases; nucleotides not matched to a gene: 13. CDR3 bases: TGTGCCAGCAGTTTATCCTCCCGGGGACTAGCGGCCCTTAATACGCAGTATTTT. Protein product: CASSLSSRGLAALNTQYF.

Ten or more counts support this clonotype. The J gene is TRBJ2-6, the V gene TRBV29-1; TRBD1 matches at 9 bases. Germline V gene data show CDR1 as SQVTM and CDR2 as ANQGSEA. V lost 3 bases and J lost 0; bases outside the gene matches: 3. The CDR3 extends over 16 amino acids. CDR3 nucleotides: TGCAGCGTTGAGGGGGACAGGGCCTCTGGGGCCAACGTCCTGACTTTC. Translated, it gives CSVEGDRASGANVLTF.

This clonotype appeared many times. CDR3 in amino acids: CSVGSDRPRDEQYF. For the CDR3, the DNA is TGCAGCGTGGGATCCGACAGGCCCCGGGATGAGCAGTACTTC. The genes are TRBV29-1 and TRBJ2-7; D perhaps matches TRBD1 (6 bases). The CDR3 length is 14 residues. Per germline, CDR1 SQVTM and CDR2 ANQGSEA. The V end was cut by 6 bases, the J end by 7 bases, with 22 bases between.

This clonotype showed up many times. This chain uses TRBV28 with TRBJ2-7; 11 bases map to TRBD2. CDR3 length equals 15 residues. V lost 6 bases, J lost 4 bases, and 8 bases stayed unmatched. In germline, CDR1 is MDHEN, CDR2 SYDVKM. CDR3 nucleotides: TGTGCCAGCAGCCCCCAACTAGCGGGAGAGTACGAGCAGTACTTC. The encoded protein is CASSPQLAGEYEQYF.